The 21 T cell receptor beta chains below come from one sample, sequenced in a study of spatial heterogeneity in lung cancer. TCRdb reprocessed the 5' RACE reads with MiXCR, giving one entry per CDR3 protein. Of around 120,000 distinct CDR3 sequences listed, over 9% are singletons. As to time point: blood at routine non-recurrence follow-up after resection. Unsorted samples of tumor, nontumor lung or frozen PBMC had their whole RNA sequenced. The sequencing used PBMCs, collected at follow-up. These receptors all come from a male donor with early-stage non-small cell lung cancer.

This clonotype occurred many times. Mismatch with germline at one junction end may stem from a read error. The rearrangement uses TRBV28 and TRBJ2-7; D is unclear. The CDR3 is 13 residues long. The germline V gene encodes CDR1 MDHEN and CDR2 SYDVKM. DNA of the CDR3: TGTGCCAGCAGTAGCGTACCCTTACGGGTTTATAATTTC. Translation: CASSSVPLRVYNF.

V usage is TRBV6-4 and J usage is TRBJ2-3; tentatively, D is TRBD2 (6 bases). The CDR3 has 13 residues. Germline V gene sequence: CDR1 MRHNA, CDR2 SNTAGT. Trimming pared 3 bases from V and 5 bases from J, leaving 9 bases between. The CDR3 DNA follows: TGTGCCAGCAGTGAAGGGCGGGGAGATACGCAGTATTTT. Residues: CASSEGRGDTQYF.

V usage is TRBV7-9 and J usage is TRBJ2-7; possible D gene TRBD2, 6 bases. The CDR3 covers 14 residues. Per germline, CDR1 SEHNR and CDR2 FQNEAQ (reference sequence). The V gene lost 7 bases and the J gene lost 0 bases, with 13 bases spanning the gap. Here the CDR3 DNA reads TGTGCCAGCACCCTGGACGGGAGCTCCTACGAGCAGTACTTC. Translation: CASTLDGSSYEQYF. The full variable domain, rest sourced from reference TRBV7-9 and TRBJ2-7, is DTGVSQNPRHKITKRGQNVTFRCDPISEHNRLYWYRQTLGQGPEFLTYFQNEAQLEKSRLLSDRFSAERPKGSFSTLEIQRTEQGDSAMYLCASTLDGSSYEQYFGPGTRLTVT.

This clonotype was seen only a few times. The chain joins TRBV30 to TRBJ2-3, with 8 bases matching TRBD2. The J segment lost 7 bases and the V segment lost 3 bases, leaving 3 bases of the junction unmatched. The CDR3 is 12 amino acids. CDR1 and CDR2 from the germline V gene are GTSNPN and SVGIG (reference sequence). The CDR3 DNA follows: TGTGCCTGGAGAAGGACTAGCTATACGCAGTATTTT. As protein: CAWRRTSYTQYF.

There are a few counts of this clonotype. The chain uses TRBV2 and TRBJ2-1; 8 nucleotides match TRBD2. The CDR3 contains 19 residues. Germline values: CDR1 SNHLY, CDR2 FYNNEI. With 4 bases clipped from V and 5 bases from J, the junction kept 19 bases outside the gene matches. The DNA for the CDR3 is TGTGCCAGCAGTGGTCCGGCGGGGGGCACGGTTATTCGTAACAATGAGCAGTTCTTC. Translating it yields CASSGPAGGTVIRNNEQFF.

Concerning this clonotype itself: Since a much larger clone is just one base distant, this may be a read error. Since no conserved phenylalanine or tryptophan closes the CDR3, a read error is the likely cause. This chain uses TRBV7-2 with TRBJ1-5; 7 positions match TRBD1. The germline gives CDR1 SGHTA, CDR2 FQGNSA. The CDR3 runs 15 residues. V shed 4 bases, J shed 0 bases, and the junction held 3 bases outside the gene matches. Here the CDR3 reads CASSSGTDSNQPQHS. CDR3 bases: TGTGCCAGCAGCTCAGGGACAGATAGCAATCAGCCCCAGCATTCT.

This clonotype was detected a few times. The V and J genes are TRBV4-3 and TRBJ2-3, with TRBD2 matching over 10 bases. The CDR3 loop spans 17 amino acids. Germline trimming cut 4 bases from V and 5 bases from J; bases unmatched to any gene: 12. The germline gives CDR1 LGHNA, CDR2 YSLEER. The CDR3 is CASSLQAPSGGVDTQYF. Here the CDR3 DNA reads TGCGCCAGCAGCCTACAAGCGCCTAGCGGGGGCGTAGATACGCAGTATTTT.

At least ten counts were recorded for this clonotype. J is TRBJ2-5 and V is TRBV12-3 or TRBV12-4, with 12 bases identical to TRBD2. The CDR3 covers 16 residues. Unmatched junction bases numbered 6, after V lost 2 bases and J lost 5 bases. The CDR3 region has the DNA TGTGCCAGCAGTTTATTCCGCGGACTAGCGGGGGAGACCCAGTACTTC. Translating it yields CASSLFRGLAGETQYF.

By share, this clonotype counts as medium-sized. The CDR3 spells CASSSTGQSNYGYTF. CDR3 nucleotide sequence: TGTGCCAGCAGCTCCACGGGACAGAGTAACTATGGCTACACCTTC. The chain uses TRBV7-3 and TRBJ1-2, with 7 bases fitting TRBD1. Germline trimming cut 4 bases from V and 1 base from J; bases unmatched to any gene: 6. Germline-derived CDR1 and CDR2 are SGHTA and FQGTGA. This CDR3 comprises 15 residues.

This clonotype was picked up many times. The chain recombines TRBV4-2 with TRBJ1-5; 8 positions match TRBD1. V was clipped by 0 bases and J by 6 bases; unmatched bases: 7. The CDR3 totals 16 residues. In germline, CDR1 is LGHNA, CDR2 YNFKEQ. This CDR3 is CASSQDKDRVLQPQHF. DNA of the CDR3: TGTGCCAGCAGCCAAGATAAGGACAGGGTACTTCAGCCCCAGCATTTT.

The table lists this clonotype with many counts. CDR3 loop: CASSHRDRRYYEQYF. As DNA, the CDR3 is TGTGCCAGCAGCCACCGGGACAGAAGGTACTACGAGCAGTACTTC. This sequence joins TRBV14 and TRBJ2-7, with 7 bases matching TRBD1. The CDR3 has 15 residues. Germline-derived CDR1 and CDR2 are SGHDN and FVKESK. J lost 3 bases, V lost 3 bases, and 8 bases had no gene match. Full variable domain (remainder filled in from reference TRBV14 and TRBJ2-7): EAGVTQFPSHSVIEKGQTVTLRCDPISGHDNLYWYRRVMGKEIKFLLHFVKESKQDESGMPNNRFLAERTGGTYSTLKVQPAELEDSGVYFCASSHRDRRYYEQYFGPGTRLTVT.

In its sample, this clonotype was seen once. This rearrangement joins TRBV7-9 to TRBJ2-7; 11 bases fit TRBD2. CDR3 size: 14 residues. V was pared by 5 bases and J by 4 bases, with 4 bases of the junction left unmatched. Germline loops: CDR1 SEHNR, CDR2 FQNEAQ (reference sequence). CDR3 nucleotide sequence: TGTGCCAGCAGCGCCACTAGCGGGAGTTACGAGCAGTACTTC. Residues: CASSATSGSYEQYF. Based on the CDR3 plus reference TRBV7-9 and TRBJ2-7, the full variable domain is DTGVSQNPRHKITKRGQNVTFRCDPISEHNRLYWYRQTLGQGPEFLTYFQNEAQLEKSRLLSDRFSAERPKGSFSTLEIQRTEQGDSAMYLCASSATSGSYEQYFGPGTRLTVT.

The rearrangement links TRBV7-9 to TRBJ1-6; a weak D match, TRBD1 (5 bases). This CDR3 has 16 residues. CDR1 and CDR2 (germline): SEHNR, FQNEAQ (reference sequence). Trimming took 2 bases from V and 0 from J, leaving 8 bases between them. The CDR3 spells CASSLSGTSYNSPLHF. The CDR3 DNA sequence: TGTGCCAGCAGCTTATCCGGGACCTCCTATAATTCACCCCTCCACTTT.

Ten or more counts support this clonotype. The genes are TRBV27 and TRBJ2-5, with 10 bases fitting TRBD2. Germline CDR1 is MNHEY and CDR2 is SMNVEV (reference sequence). Trimming at V came to 8 bases and at J to 4 bases, leaving 10 bases not matched to a gene. CDR3 size: 15 residues. CDR3 nucleotide sequence: TGTGCCAGCTGGGATTCCGGGACTAGCGTAGAGACCCAGTACTTC. Its translation is CASWDSGTSVETQYF.

This sequence joins TRBV19 and TRBJ2-5; D unresolved. V lost 4 bases and J lost 5, with 5 bases in between. The CDR3 contains 11 residues. CDR1 and CDR2 (germline): LNHDA, SQIVND (reference sequence). CDR3 amino acids: CASSTRETQYF. DNA for the CDR3: TGTGCCAGTAGTACCCGCGAGACCCAGTACTTC.

This clonotype turned up a few times. V usage is TRBV3-1 and J usage is TRBJ2-2, with 9 bases matching TRBD1. J was trimmed by 0 bases and V by 1 base; bases with no gene match: 0. The CDR3 spans 16 residues. Germline CDR1 and CDR2: LGHDT and YNNKEL (reference sequence). The CDR3 sequence is CASSQGTGANTGELFF. Here the CDR3 DNA reads TGTGCCAGCAGCCAAGGGACAGGGGCGAACACCGGGGAGCTGTTTTTT.

This clonotype was counted between two and nine times. This chain links TRBV4-3 with TRBJ2-3; 9 bases fit TRBD2. Trimming removed 0 bases from V and 7 bases from J; junction bases left unmatched: 5. CDR3 length: 15 residues. Germline values: CDR1 LGHNA, CDR2 YSLEER. In DNA, the CDR3 is TGCGCCAGCAGCCAAGATAGCGGGGGAGACAATACGCAGTATTTT. Translation gives CASSQDSGGDNTQYF.

This clonotype was detected once. One end of the junction fails to match germline, which may point to a read error. The V and J genes are TRBV11-3 and TRBJ2-7; D tentatively reads TRBD1 or TRBD2 (5 bases each). The CDR3 runs 16 residues. Per the germline V gene, CDR1 is SGHNT and CDR2 is YENEEA. CDR3 DNA sequence: TGTGCAAGCAGCGGCAGGGAACTGTCTAGCTACTACGAGCAGTACTTC. Translation: CASSGRELSSYYEQYF.

This clonotype was found many times. CDR3 protein: CASSLTPTGNQPQHF. The CDR3, as DNA: TGTGCCAGCAGTTTAACCCCCACCGGAAATCAGCCCCAGCATTTT. V gene TRBV28 combines with J gene TRBJ1-5; D not resolved. Germline V lookup: CDR1 MDHEN, CDR2 SYDVKM. Between the trimmed V and J ends, which lost 2 bases and 4 bases, there was a span of 12 bases. The CDR3 totals 15 residues.

The chain has TRBV20-1 and TRBJ2-5; D possibly uses TRBD1 or TRBD2 (6 bases each). CDR3 size: 14 residues. Germline-derived CDR1 and CDR2 are DFQATT and SNEGSKA (reference sequence). V shed 1 base and J shed 2 bases, with 11 bases lying between them. DNA for the CDR3: TGCAGTGCTAGAGCCCTAGGGGGGCAAGAGACCCAGTACTTC. This encodes CSARALGGQETQYF.

The chain has TRBV14 and TRBJ2-2; no firm D call. Germline V gives CDR1 SGHDN, CDR2 FVKESK. Trimming left V 4 bases short and J 4 bases short, with 10 bases between. The CDR3 is made up of 14 amino acids. In nucleotides, the CDR3 is TGTGCCAGCAGCCGAGACGCGCTCACCGGGGAGCTGTTTTTT. It specifies CASSRDALTGELFF.